The present T cell receptor beta chain was sequenced within a study of early T cells in non-severe SARS-CoV-2 infection. Background on the study: Sequencing input comprised bulk RNA from unsorted whole blood; chain pairing was not available.

This clonotype was counted a few times. The CDR3 extends over 12 amino acids. V shed 7 bases and J shed 5 bases, with 11 bases lying between them. TCRdb reprocessed the 5' RACE reads with MiXCR, giving one entry per CDR3 protein. Here the sample spans 70,000 or so distinct CDR3 sequences, roughly a tenth being singletons. The TCR originated in an adult who was a healthcare worker with PCR-confirmed SARS-CoV-2 infection or an uninfected control (not recorded which). The chain is built from TRBV12-3 or TRBV12-4 and TRBJ1-2; D gene unclear. Specimen: whole blood. CDR3 region: CASTYSAYGYTF. CDR3 bases: TGTGCCAGCACCTACAGCGCTTATGGCTACACCTTC.